This T cell receptor beta chain came from a study of OX40 agonist ivuxolimab in advanced cancers. The germline V gene has CDR1 MNHNS and CDR2 SASEGT. V was shortened by 3 bases and J by 2 bases, with 4 bases between the two germline ends. The CDR3 sequence is 13 residues long. Libraries were prepared by immunoSEQ multiplex PCR; TCRdb keeps only in-frame clonotypes and omits some of them. The sample has fewer than 65,000 clones, over 75% seen once. The sample here was CD4+ or CD8+ T cells sorted from blood, taken in a trial of the OX40 agonist ivuxolimab. V gene TRBV6-1 combines with J gene TRBJ1-4; D not resolved. This receptor was taken from an adult with an advanced solid tumor such as melanoma, head and neck, liver or kidney cancer. CDR3 nucleotide sequence: TGTGCCAGCAGTGACAGTACTAATGAAAAACTGTTTTTT. Translation: CASSDSTNEKLFF.